This is a list of T cell receptor beta chains from one sample in a study of blood T cell repertoires in COVID-19. Sequencing used immunoSEQ multiplex PCR; TCRdb keeps in-frame clones, though not all of them. The sample holds 45,000 to 70,000 clones, around 86% seen once. Material: peripheral blood. These receptors all come from a woman aged 80 or over with active or convalescent COVID-19. The CDR3 runs from the conserved cysteine through the conserved F or W. D genes are given only for firm matches. Clone size, where shown, is once, few, many, or a class for clones that have expanded.

J gene	clone size	D gene	V gene	CDR3 DNA	CDR3 protein
TRBJ2-1	.	.	TRBV19	TGTGCCAGTGGGGACTGGCAAAATGAGCAGTTCTTC	CASGDWQNEQFF
TRBJ1-2	once	TRBD1	TRBV7-3	TGTGCCAGCAGCTTATCGGGACAGAACTATGGCTACACCTTC	CASSLSGQNYGYTF
TRBJ1-5	.	.	TRBV11-2	TGTGCCAGCAGCTTAGATCTCCAGCAGCCCCAGCATTTT	CASSLDLQQPQHF
TRBJ1-6	.	.	TRBV14	TGTGCCAGCAGCCAAGGCGGAAATTCACCCCTCCACTTT	CASSQGGNSPLHF
TRBJ2-7	.	.	TRBV27	TGTGCCAGCAGCCGTGACAACTCCTACGAGCAGTACTTC	CASSRDNSYEQYF
TRBJ2-3	.	TRBD2	TRBV7-2	TGTGCCAGCAGCCACCAACCTAGCGGGGGGGGAGATACGCAGTATTTT	CASSHQPSGGGDTQYF
TRBJ1-5	once	.	TRBV11-2	TGTGCCAGCAGCTTATCCCCCGGGTATCAGCCCCAGCATTTT	CASSLSPGYQPQHF
TRBJ1-2	.	TRBD1	TRBV28	TGTGCCAGCAGCCGCACGCCTATGACAGGGGGTAACGGCTACACCTTC	CASSRTPMTGGNGYTF
TRBJ1-2	.	TRBD1	TRBV7-3	TGTGCCAGCAGCTTAACGTCGGGACAGTTGGAGGGCTACACCTTC	CASSLTSGQLEGYTF
TRBJ2-7	.	.	TRBV5-4	TGTGCCAGCAGCTTGGATGGGGGCACCTACGAGCAGTACTTC	CASSLDGGTYEQYF
TRBJ1-1	.	.	TRBV20-1	TGCAGTGCTAGTCGGGACACTGAAGCTTTCTTT	CSASRDTEAFF
TRBJ2-7	.	TRBD1	TRBV5-4	TGTGCCAGCAGCCCTGGACAGGGGCTGGAGTACTTC	CASSPGQGLEYF
TRBJ1-3	.	.	TRBV7-2	TGTGCCAGCAGCTTAGGGGGCCCTGGAAACACCATATATTTT	CASSLGGPGNTIYF
TRBJ1-2	.	TRBD1	TRBV4-3	TGCGCCAGCAGCCAAGAGTGGGGACAGGCCCTTGGCTACACCTTC	CASSQEWGQALGYTF
TRBJ1-2	.	.	TRBV29-1	TGCAGCGTTGAGTTAGTCTCTAACTATGGCTACACCTTC	CSVELVSNYGYTF
TRBJ2-5	.	TRBD2	TRBV30	TGTGCCTGGACCACCGGACTAGCGGGGGGGATGTACCAAGAGACCCAGTACTTC	CAWTTGLAGGMYQETQYF
TRBJ1-5	.	TRBD1	TRBV19	TGTGCCAGTAGGGGGGACAGGGTTCAGCCCCAGCATTTT	CASRGDRVQPQHF
TRBJ1-1	.	.	TRBV9	TGTGCCAGCAGCGTGAGTCCCCACACAGGGTTCACTGAAGCTTTCTTT	CASSVSPHTGFTEAFF
TRBJ2-1	.	TRBD2	TRBV2	TGTGCCAGCAGTCCCGGGACTAGCGGGGGAGTATCCCTCAATGAGCAGTTCTTC	CASSPGTSGGVSLNEQFF
TRBJ2-1	.	TRBD1	TRBV5-1	TGCGCCAGCAGCACAGGGGGCGCAGAGAGGAATGAGCAGTTCTTC	CASSTGGAERNEQFF
TRBJ2-7	.	TRBD2	TRBV5-4	TGTGCCAGCAGCTTCGGCGGGGGTAGCTCCTACGAGCAGTACTTC	CASSFGGGSSYEQYF
TRBJ2-6	.	.	TRBV19	TGTGCCAGTAGTACAGGGACTGGGGCCAACGTCCTGACTTTC	CASSTGTGANVLTF
TRBJ2-7	few	.	TRBV9	TGTGCCAGCAGCGAGGCTACAGATTACGAGCAGTACTTC	CASSEATDYEQYF
TRBJ1-1	.	.	TRBV7-2	TGTGCCAGCAGCTTAAGACCAAGGGGTCTGAACACTGAAGCTTTCTTT	CASSLRPRGLNTEAFF
TRBJ1-6	.	TRBD1	TRBV5-5	TGTGCCAGCAGCTTCCCCGGGACAGGGCTGCCAACTAATTCACCCCTCCACTTT	CASSFPGTGLPTNSPLHF
TRBJ1-6	few	.	TRBV14	TGTGCCAGCAGTCGATACGGGACACAGGGTTCACCCCTCCACTTT	CASSRYGTQGSPLHF
TRBJ1-1	.	TRBD1	TRBV19	TGTGCCAGTAGTGTGACAGGGACCGGCACTGAAGCTTTCTTT	CASSVTGTGTEAFF
TRBJ1-1	.	.	TRBV7-9	TGTGCCAGCATCCCGTCGTACAGTTTGAACACTGAAGCTTTCTTT	CASIPSYSLNTEAFF
TRBJ2-5	once	TRBD1	TRBV7-8	TGTGCCAGCAGTCGGACAGGGGCACGCGAGACCCAGTACTTC	CASSRTGARETQYF
TRBJ1-1	.	TRBD1	TRBV9	TGTGCCAGCAGCGCGGGACAGAATAGGAACACTGAAGCTTTCTTT	CASSAGQNRNTEAFF
TRBJ2-1	.	TRBD1	TRBV4-3	TGCGCCAGCAGCCAATCCTCCTGGACAGGGCTCAATGAGCAGTTCTTC	CASSQSSWTGLNEQFF
TRBJ2-6	.	.	TRBV5-6	TGTGCCAGCAGCTTAGGAGATTCTGGGGCCAACGTCCTGACTTTC	CASSLGDSGANVLTF
TRBJ2-2	once	TRBD1	TRBV6-2/TRBV6-3	TGTGCCAGCAGTTACTTGGCAGGGGGCCCGAAGGGCTCCGGGGAGCTGTTTTTT	CASSYLAGGPKGSGELFF
TRBJ1-5	.	.	TRBV19	TGTGCCAGTAGGACAGTTTCTAATAGCAATCAGCCCCAGCATTTT	CASRTVSNSNQPQHF
TRBJ1-4	once	.	TRBV19	TGTGCCAGTAAAGGACAGTTTAATGAAAAACTGTTTTTT	CASKGQFNEKLFF
TRBJ2-1	.	TRBD2	TRBV3-1/TRBV3-2	TGTGCCAGCAGCCAAGTAGCGGGAATCTCCTACAATGAGCAGTTCTTC	CASSQVAGISYNEQFF
TRBJ1-2	few	TRBD1	TRBV6-5	TGTGCCAGCAGTTCGACAGGGGTTGATAACTATGGCTACACCTTC	CASSSTGVDNYGYTF
TRBJ2-1	.	.	TRBV21-1	TGTGCCAGCAGCCTAGCGGGCCCCCCCTATGAGCAGTTCTTC	CASSLAGPPYEQFF
TRBJ2-3	.	TRBD2	TRBV19	TGTGCCACCGCGGAGAGCGGGGGGTTAACAGATACGCAGTATTTT	CATAESGGLTDTQYF
TRBJ1-6	few	TRBD1	TRBV10-3	TGTGCCATCAGTGAAACGGACAGGGCATCACCCCTCCACTTT	CAISETDRASPLHF
TRBJ2-1	many	TRBD1	TRBV7-9	TGTGCCAGCAGCCCCCCGACAGGGTCAAGCTCCTACAATGAGCAGTTCTTC	CASSPPTGSSSYNEQFF